This T cell receptor (beta chain) was documented in a study of shared clonotypes between healthy human individuals. General study points: The authors sampled blood alone, and tissue repertoires likely differ.

The CDR3 extends over 16 amino acids. The germline V gene has CDR1 LGHNA and CDR2 YSLEER. V gave up 4 bases and J gave up 4 bases; unmatched junction bases: 8. Worth noting for this clone: Its antigen remains unidentified.

Among the unsorted PBMC samples, replicate PCRs used about 310 ng DNA, some 30,000 T cell genomes. Measured with immunoSEQ multiplex PCR; TCRdb has only the in-frame clones, and not every one. The data contain about 470,000 clones, 70% to 80% of them seen just once; the ten biggest clones take up 13%. The source is a woman between 40 and 55 years old in good health. Some clones in this sample may be carry-over from other donors' samples. This rearrangement joins TRBV4-3 to TRBJ1-4; 8 bases match TRBD1. Input material: PBMCs. This CDR3 is CASSPAQGAGNEKLFF. The CDR3 bases are TGCGCCAGCAGCCCAGCGCAGGGGGCAGGTAATGAAAAACTGTTTTTT.